This TCR beta chain originates from a study of T cell clonality in common variable immunodeficiency (dated by TCRdb to 2015 to 2017). This clone was recorded a few times. The antigen it binds to is not known. The read ends 3 residues before the CDR3 terminus; that terminus is restored from the germline J gene. Study-wide findings and limitations: Correlations of repertoire features with clinical complications were constrained by heterogeneity among patients within the CVID cohort. CVID TCRbeta sequences reportedly showed fewer deletions and N-nucleotide insertions and lacked highly modified clones with 13 or more V deletions. According to the authors, finding the cause of the higher clonality in CVID would require sequencing the repertoires of T cell subpopulations. Fewer TCRbeta clones were shared among CVID subjects than among healthy controls (p < 0.0001). TCRbeta clonality was higher in CVID subjects than in healthy controls (t-test p = 0.018), and the increase was most characteristic of about a third of subjects. Even though DNA input was the same, control samples had an average of approximately 82,000 unique sequences each, compared with 30,000 to 40,000 in CVID samples.

Equivalent amounts of genomic DNA from CVID and control samples were used as sequencing input. For every sample, a 60 bp segment covering the rearranged TCRbeta CDR3 region was amplified and then sequenced. The immunoSEQ assay, a bias-corrected multiplex PCR combined with high-throughput sequencing, was used to amplify TCRbeta. Processing in the source paper ran as follows. Every unique nucleotide sequence was considered a clone and was annotated with V, D and J genes, copy number and frequency. Sequences were labeled productive if in frame, and non-productive if out of frame or containing stop codons. As previously described, Shannon's entropy was used to calculate clonality. Mean CDR3 Kyte-Doolittle hydropathy was derived from the predicted amino acid sequences of productive clones. Scaled V gene usage was hierarchically clustered using Manhattan distance and complete linkage with the R hclust function. Sharing of clones by CDR3 amino acid sequence was evaluated by resampling 12 repertoires per group over 100 rounds. The repertoires were searched for approximately 73 published EBV-specific and approximately 240 published CMV-specific TCRbeta sequences. A couple of CVID samples yielding fewer than 10,000 sequences were excluded from analysis, leaving 42 CVID repertoires. Entries here come from immuneACCESS through TCRdb and include only in-frame sequences with V and J called. Some clones fail to appear in such tables; in the studies checked, an unresolved V gene covers under half of the shortfall, and the cause of the remainder is unknown. D and trimming were read from the DNA, whereas the V and J calls and clone size are those reported in that table. The table puts around 19,000 clones in this sample, none counted just once. The ten largest clonotypes hold roughly 2.7% of the sample.

Standard criteria were used to diagnose CVID, namely serum IgG, IgA and/or IgM reduced below the normal range together with specific antibody deficiency. A total of 40 to 50 subjects (about 15 female and some 30 male; age range roughly 8 to 70 years, mean age around 39) were included in the CVID group. Predominantly Caucasian heritage was noted among both the CVID patients and the healthy controls. At the time of study participation, every CVID subject had been on replacement immunoglobulin therapy for at least one year. At blood collection, none of the CVID subjects was ill or on immunomodulatory or immunosuppressive medication. From each donor, roughly 5 to 9 ml of heparinized peripheral whole blood was collected. Genomic DNA from adults with common variable immune deficiency (CVID) and from healthy adult controls was the source for sequencing TCRbeta CDR3 repertoires. Diluted blood was density-centrifuged over Hypaque 1077 or Ficoll-Paque to isolate peripheral blood mononuclear cells. Genomic DNA was extracted from unsorted mononuclear cells by Qiagen column purification or by a centrifugation-based method.

Measured from the cysteine to the phenylalanine, the CDR3 is 16 residues long. The DNA covers only part of the CDR3, 39 bases in frame from base 1. The CDR1 and CDR2 encoded by the germline V gene (reference sequence) are LNHDA and SQIVND. Compared with germline, V lacks 5 bases and J lacks 4 bases; bases without a gene match: 13. The specimen was peripheral blood mononuclear cells. The sequence came from a human donor with common variable immunodeficiency. This receptor chain uses TRBV19 and TRBJ1-2, and 7 junction bases match TRBD1. The CDR3 region: CASSPAPATGSYGYTF. The CDR3 bases that were read are TGTGCCAGTAGTCCTGCCCCCGCGACAGGGAGCTATGGC.